Below are 3 T cell receptor beta chains sequenced from a single sample in a study of cytomegalovirus exposure and HLA in healthy donors. Clones were read by immunoSEQ multiplex PCR, and TCRdb kept only the in-frame ones, dropping some. The sample has a few hundred thousand clones; approximately 86% are singletons. The source material was PBMCs. The source of these receptors is a man younger than 45 in good health and CMV-seronegative.

The rearrangement links TRBV6-5 to TRBJ1-3; D call uncertain. The CDR3 runs 14 residues. The ends were cut back, 5 bases at V and 3 bases at J, with 11 bases in the middle. Germline CDR1 is MNHEY and CDR2 is SVGAGI. CDR3 sequence reads: CASSPRFIGNTIYF. The CDR3, as DNA: TGTGCCAGCAGTCCCCGGTTTATTGGAAACACCATATATTTT.

The gene calls are TRBV6-5 and TRBJ1-2; possible D gene TRBD1, 5 bases. The length of the CDR3 is 15 residues. From germline, CDR1 is MNHEY and CDR2 SVGAGI. The germline V and J ends were trimmed by 6 bases and 2 bases, with 16 bases remaining between them. CDR3 DNA sequence: TGTGCCAGCAGCCCGAGACTGACAGCAAACTATGGCTACACCTTC. This gives the protein CASSPRLTANYGYTF.

V gene TRBV5-1 combines with J gene TRBJ2-7, with TRBD1 matching over 7 bases. The CDR3 sequence is 16 residues long. CDR1 is SGHRS and CDR2 is YFSETQ in the germline V gene. V was pared by 5 bases and J by 6 bases, with 17 bases of the junction left unmatched. The CDR3 sequence is CASSLQPLRQGGEQYF. In DNA, the CDR3 is TGCGCCAGCAGTTTGCAACCCCTCAGACAGGGCGGCGAGCAGTACTTC.